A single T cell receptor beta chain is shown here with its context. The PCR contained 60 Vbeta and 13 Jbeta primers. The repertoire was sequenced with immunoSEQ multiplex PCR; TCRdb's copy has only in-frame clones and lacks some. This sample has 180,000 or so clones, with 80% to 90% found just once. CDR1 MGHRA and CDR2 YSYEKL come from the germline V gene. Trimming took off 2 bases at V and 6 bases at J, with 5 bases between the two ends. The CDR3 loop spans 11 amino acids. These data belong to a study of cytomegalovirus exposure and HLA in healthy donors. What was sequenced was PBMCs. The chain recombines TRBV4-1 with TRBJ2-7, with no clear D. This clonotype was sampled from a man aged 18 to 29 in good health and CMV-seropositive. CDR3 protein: CASSQWSEQYF. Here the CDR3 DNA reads TGCGCCAGCAGCCAATGGAGCGAGCAGTACTTC.